Listed here is a single T cell receptor beta chain. In this sample, this clone turned up once. Its binding antigen is unknown. The sample holds no much larger clone one base away, and base qualities are not on file. This sample was taken from a study of blood T cell repertoires in COVID-19 (TCRdb year 2020). With respect to the entire study: Samples from collaborators originated in the United States, Italy and Spain and spanned both the acute and convalescent phases of COVID-19. The material from the prospective study consisted of cDNA or gDNA derived from T cells, B-cell-depleted T cells, or PBMCs. Deeply sampled blood TCRbeta repertoires from subjects exposed to, actively infected with, or recovered from COVID-19 were included in the dataset. A freely available public database, intended as a resource for researchers studying the immune response to SARS-CoV-2, is where the repertoires were released. The samples were drawn from the first 160 participants of the ongoing ImmuneRACE study and from 1,200 or so subjects provided by 6 global collaborators. The sample metadata nearly always contained a de-identified subject ID, COVID-19 status, age in years and sex. Where available, HLA class I and class II types were taken from metadata supplied by the sample provider and were not determined by assay-based typing. Points the paper makes about the study in general: Clinical and demographic metadata were provided uncurated, with the amount varying by source and participant.

The immunoSEQ Assay, a bias-controlled multiplex PCR, was used to amplify TCRbeta CDR3 regions from genomic DNA. As for the authors' bioinformatics: Within the assay, amplification of reference gene primers was used to estimate how many nucleated cells each sample contained. To quantify the absolute abundance of each unique TCRbeta CDR3 rearrangement, sequence reads were collapsed and filtered. For each sample, productive Simpson clonality was calculated as the square root of Simpson's diversity index across productive rearrangements. In its TCRdb copy, this immuneACCESS table keeps in-frame sequences only and misses some clones. Where compared with another copy, unresolved V genes explain less than half of these, and the others have no known cause. From that table come the V and J calls and clone size; the DNA was used to work out D and trimming. This sample has over 70,000 clones in its table, and about 77% of those were observed once. Approximately 6.3% of the sample lies in the top ten.

At one collaborating source in Seattle, patients were enrolled during active infection and were followed longitudinally through the course of disease. Collaborating institutions collected whole blood in K2EDTA tubes following their own protocols. For TCRbeta analysis, collaborator samples were shipped as frozen whole blood, as isolated PBMCs, or as DNA extracted from either sample type. The CDR3 measures 18 amino acids from cysteine to phenylalanine. This entry keeps only the CDR3 DNA: 54 bases, framed from base 1. In the germline V gene (reference sequence), CDR1 corresponds to LNHNV and CDR2 to YYDKDF. The V and J ends are trimmed by 1 base and 1 base, leaving 16 bases between them.

The sample consisted of peripheral blood. This TCR was sampled from a man aged 65-85 years with COVID-19, enrolled during active disease. This receptor chain uses TRBV15 and TRBJ1-4; TRBD1 is a weak D gene call, 5 bases matching. The nucleotide sequence is given as TGTGCCACCAGCAGAGGTTTTGGGGCGGCTGGAACTAATGAAAAACTGTTTTTT. This gives the protein CATSRGFGAAGTNEKLFF.